This passage covers 20 T cell receptor beta chains from one sample sequenced in a study of shared clonotypes between healthy human individuals. The repertoire was sequenced with immunoSEQ multiplex PCR; TCRdb's copy has only in-frame clones and lacks some. In the table there are 2.3 million or so clones, 85% to 95% of which are singletons. The source material was naive CD4+ T cells from PBMCs. As for subset: CD45RA+ positively selected. These TCRs come from a man aged 18 to 29 in good health. Some clones in this sample may be carry-over from other donors' samples.

V and J are TRBV19 and TRBJ2-1; the match to TRBD2 covers 9 bases. Germline loops: CDR1 LNHDA, CDR2 SQIVND (reference sequence). Trimming cost V 4 bases and J 6 bases; bases outside gene matches: 16. The CDR3 sequence is 18 residues long. The CDR3 here is CASSSVGQRLADSNEQFF. The DNA for the CDR3 is TGTGCCAGTAGTAGCGTGGGACAGAGACTAGCGGACTCCAATGAGCAGTTCTTC.

Turning to this clone: Other nucleotide sequences in the sample specify the same CDR3. Here the CDR3 DNA reads TGCGCCAGCAGCTTAGGAGTTTATAGCAATCAGCCCCAGCATTTT. This gives the protein CASSLGVYSNQPQHF. The chain has TRBV5-1 and TRBJ1-5, with D unresolved. The germline V gene has CDR1 SGHRS and CDR2 YFSETQ. There are 15 residues in the CDR3. V lost 2 bases and J 0 bases, leaving 9 bases between the germline ends.

This chain joins TRBV28 and TRBJ2-4; D remains ambiguous. This CDR3 has 15 residues. The germline V gene encodes CDR1 MDHEN and CDR2 SYDVKM. The V end lost 5 bases, the J end lost 0 bases, and 11 bases lay between the germline ends. The CDR3: CASSPGALAKNIQYF. The DNA for the CDR3 is TGTGCCAGCAGTCCCGGTGCCCTAGCCAAAAACATTCAGTACTTC.

This clone showed up just once. The rearrangement joins TRBV9 to TRBJ1-4; D remains ambiguous. The germline V gene encodes CDR1 SGDLS and CDR2 YYNGEE. The CDR3 runs 14 residues. V lost 3 bases, J lost 5 bases, and 11 bases lay in between. In DNA form, the CDR3 reads TGTGCCAGCAGCGCCGGGCCGTCGAATGAAAAACTGTTTTTT. Its protein product is CASSAGPSNEKLFF.

This clone was found once. The chain has TRBV6-5 and TRBJ1-5; D gene ambiguous. The CDR3 has 12 amino acids. V lost 4 bases and J 6 bases, leaving 7 bases between the germline ends. Germline assignment: CDR1 MNHEY and CDR2 SVGAGI. This CDR3 is CASSSGSQPQHF. The CDR3 DNA follows: TGTGCCAGCAGTTCGGGGAGTCAGCCCCAGCATTTT.

This clone was detected only once. The gene calls are TRBV27 and TRBJ2-3; 14 bases agree with TRBD2. This CDR3 contains 17 residues. The V gene's germline CDR1 is MNHEY and CDR2 SMNVEV (reference sequence). V lost 4 bases to trimming and J lost 6 bases; unmatched junction nucleotides: 9. CDR3 region: CASSSKTSGRVDDTQYF. The CDR3 DNA follows: TGTGCCAGCAGTTCGAAGACTAGCGGGAGGGTTGATGATACGCAGTATTTT.

The V call is TRBV9, the J call TRBJ2-7, with 12 bases fitting TRBD2. The CDR3 sequence is 15 residues long. Germline CDR1 and CDR2: SGDLS and YYNGEE. The V gene end was trimmed by 3 bases and the J gene end by 3 bases; junction bases not matched to a gene: 4. The CDR3 nucleotides read TGTGCCAGCAGCGCCCAGACTAGCGGGAGCTACGAGCAGTACTTC. This translates into CASSAQTSGSYEQYF.

J is TRBJ2-2 and V is TRBV7-3; D gene uncertain. Trimming shortened V by 5 bases and J by 5 bases, and 12 bases separated the two germline ends. This CDR3 contains 14 residues. Germline V gene sequence: CDR1 SGHTA, CDR2 FQGTGA. Here the CDR3 DNA reads TGTGCCAGCAGCCCCCTCCCCCTGACCGGGGAGCTGTTTTTT. This sequence encodes CASSPLPLTGELFF.

This rearrangement joins TRBV30 to TRBJ1-3; D not resolved. Per the germline V gene, CDR1 is GTSNPN and CDR2 is SVGIG (reference sequence). V gave up 0 bases and J gave up 2 bases, with 8 bases separating them. CDR3 length: 14 residues. This chain's CDR3 is CAWSVTVAGNTIYF. DNA of the CDR3: TGTGCCTGGAGTGTAACTGTCGCTGGAAACACCATATATTTT.

The V and J genes are TRBV7-2 and TRBJ2-7, with 10 bases identical to TRBD2. Germline values: CDR1 SGHTA, CDR2 FQGNSA. The CDR3 loop spans 16 amino acids. The ends lost 5 bases at V and 3 bases at J; junction bases unmatched: 10. DNA of the CDR3: TGTGCCAGCAGCCCGTCGTCGGCTAGCGGGAGCTACGAGCAGTACTTC. This sequence encodes CASSPSSASGSYEQYF.

The chain has TRBV7-9 and TRBJ2-1; 7 bases match TRBD2. The ends lost 5 bases at V and 10 bases at J; junction bases unmatched: 14. The CDR3 contains 15 residues. In germline, CDR1 is SEHNR, CDR2 FQNEAQ (reference sequence). CDR3 amino acids: CASSLGLSGAGEQFF. The CDR3 nucleotides read TGTGCCAGCAGCCTGGGGCTTTCCGGAGCGGGAGAGCAGTTCTTC.

J is TRBJ1-5 and V is TRBV6-1; D unresolved. Germline V gene data show CDR1 as MNHNS and CDR2 as SASEGT. The CDR3 is made up of 15 amino acids. V lost 2 bases, J lost 4 bases, and 12 bases lay in between. The CDR3 loop is CASSESYTLNQPQHF. For the CDR3, the DNA is TGTGCCAGCAGTGAATCTTACACCCTTAATCAGCCCCAGCATTTT.

This sequence joins TRBV5-4 and TRBJ2-7, with 8 positions matching TRBD2. The CDR3 is 14 residues long. The germline V gene has CDR1 SGHNT and CDR2 YYREEE (reference sequence). V shed 4 bases, J shed 6 bases, and the junction held 9 bases outside the gene matches. This chain's CDR3 is CASSPPGLDREQYF. The CDR3 DNA reads TGTGCCAGCAGCCCCCCGGGACTAGATCGCGAGCAGTACTTC.

V and J are TRBV21-1 and TRBJ2-3; the tabulated D call, TRBD2, remains unverified against the DNA. TRBV21-1 is described as a pseudogene. This CDR3 region has 18 residues. The chain's CDR3 is CASSKVRLAEMHTDTQYF. CDR3 coding DNA: TGTGCCAGCAGCAAAGTTCGGCTAGCGGAGATGCACACAGATACGCAGTATTTT.

The CDR3 DNA is TGTGCCTGGGCCTCGGCTGGGGCCAACGTCCTGACTTTC. Encoded protein: CAWASAGANVLTF. The chain is built from TRBV30 and TRBJ2-6; D remains unclear. This CDR3 has 13 amino acids. Trimming removed 5 bases from V and 2 bases from J, with 7 bases in between. Looked up from germline, CDR1 is GTSNPN and CDR2 is SVGIG (reference sequence).

The chain is built from TRBV5-8 and TRBJ2-3; D is ambiguous. The ends were cut back, 2 bases at V and 2 bases at J, with 12 bases in the middle. This CDR3 comprises 15 residues. Germline V lookup: CDR1 SGHTS, CDR2 YDEGEE. CDR3 in amino acids: CASSFGRRVTDTQYF. The CDR3 bases are TGTGCCAGCAGCTTCGGCCGACGAGTCACAGATACGCAGTATTTT.

V gene TRBV21-1 combines with J gene TRBJ1-1; the table names TRBD1, a call not compared with the DNA. TRBV21-1 is termed a pseudogene. CDR3 length: 15 residues. The CDR3 coding sequence is TGTGCCACCAACGGGACAATCTTCGGGAACACTGAAGCTTTCTTT. Translation: CATNGTIFGNTEAFF.

This clone was picked up one time. The chain joins TRBV11-1 to TRBJ1-2; D gene unclear. CDR3 size: 14 residues. V lost 0 bases and J 4 bases, leaving 9 bases between the germline ends. Germline V gives CDR1 SGHAT, CDR2 FQDESV (reference sequence). CDR3 nucleotide sequence: TGTGCCAGCAGCTTAGCCCCAGATGTCTATGGCTACACCTTC. Translating gives CASSLAPDVYGYTF.

The V call is TRBV18, the J call TRBJ2-2; D not resolved. CDR1 and CDR2 from the germline V gene are KGHSH and LQKENI. Deletions cut 0 bases from V and 3 bases from J, with 5 bases between. The length of the CDR3 is 14 residues. The CDR3 reads CASSPPLYTGELFF. The CDR3 nucleotides are TGTGCCAGCTCACCACCGCTCTACACCGGGGAGCTGTTTTTT.

The genes are TRBV4-1 and TRBJ2-3, with unresolved D. The germline V and J ends were trimmed by 4 bases and 5 bases, with 13 bases remaining between them. The CDR3 extends over 14 amino acids. Per the germline V gene, CDR1 is MGHRA and CDR2 is YSYEKL. This CDR3 reads CASSLSQSGDTQYF. The CDR3, as DNA: TGCGCCAGCAGCCTGTCCCAAAGTGGAGATACGCAGTATTTT.